This T cell receptor beta chain was observed in a study of T cells in Graves' hyperthyroidism and ophthalmopathy (dated by TCRdb to the late 2010s). Concerning the study at large: Peripheral blood samples were taken at initial diagnosis, before any treatment was given. To identify TCR V-J signatures that set the groups apart, the researchers used a discovery cohort of about a hundred patients, made up of roughly 40 with Graves' ophthalmopathy and some 56 with stable Graves' hyperthyroidism. Whether ophthalmopathy could be predicted prospectively was tested in an independent validation cohort made up of approximately 19 hyperthyroidism patients plus 17 patients who later progressed to ophthalmopathy. The roughly 90 discovery patients were divided at random into training and test sets in a 7:3 ratio. In addition, the study compared T-cell repertoires in thyroid tissue and in blood from over 5 Graves' hyperthyroidism patients. Once sampling was done, hyperthyroidism patients were given methimazole at a starting dose of 30 mg daily, whereas ophthalmopathy patients were given high-dose intravenous methylprednisolone. The paper reports TCR Vbeta CDR3 sequencing of about 140 peripheral blood samples: approximately 41 ophthalmopathy, fewer than 85 hyperthyroidism and 17 progressor patients. Points the paper makes about the study in general: In validation, the model predicted progression to ophthalmopathy with around 71% sensitivity and 72.22% specificity, a median of around six months before onset. A 13 V-J signature model separated ophthalmopathy from stable hyperthyroidism, with 87.88% sensitivity and about 81% specificity in cross-validation and 80%/75% in testing. Sample size was not statistically predetermined, and blinding of investigators to group allocation was not performed. Blood samples also contained most of the expanded thyroid clonotypes (frequency above 0.001), which suggests that blood repertoires may reflect thyroid immune responses.

Amplification of TCR beta CDR3 regions was carried out from RNA transcripts. The first round of RT-PCR for the TCR CDR3 was performed with the HTBI primer set and the Qiagen OneStep RT-PCR kit. The libraries were constructed in a second round of multiplex PCR and then size-selected and purified. Libraries were sequenced paired-end with 100 bp reads on an Illumina HiSeq2000. For the original study's pipeline: Raw data were processed with SOAPnuke, discarding reads with adapters, uncalled bases, mean Phred below 15, or no exact constant-primer or identifier match. COPE v1.2.5 was used to merge the high-quality paired reads, and each unique nucleotide sequence was defined as a clonotype. MiTCR v1.1 was used to align the clonotypes against IMGT TRBV, TRBD and TRBJ reference segments. Only V-J combinations with frequency above 0.0001, covering 99% to 99.2% of repertoires, were analysed. The TCS score was defined as the ratio of F50 (clonal expansion) to E x V (chaos), calculated using BLOSUM62-based TCRdist between CDR3 peptides within each V-J. Welch's t-statistics and random forest reduced around 520 V-J features to about 13, which were used in a naive Bayes classifier (R e1071). The public reads were reanalyzed by TCRdb: fastp trimming at Q25, MiXCR alignment, in-frame beta chains only. Rows merge per CDR3 protein into single entries with the most common DNA and genes. These V and J calls rely on TCRdb rather than the paper's analysis. The sample records fewer than 400,000 distinct CDR3 sequences, 20% to 25% of which are singletons. Of the sample, about 70% is held by the ten largest clones.

On this clonotype: Its antigen remains undetermined. No base qualities exist here, and no much larger clone lies one base off it.

A patient counted as having stable Graves' hyperthyroidism if no progression to ophthalmopathy occurred over 18 months of follow-up. The hyperthyroidism patients were between 18 and 65 years old and newly diagnosed, with a disease duration of less than 2 months. Any patient with an uncontrolled infection, another autoimmune disease, pregnancy or lactation was excluded. Diagnoses relied on clinical symptoms, serum thyroxine and TRAb, thyroid ultrasound and orbital computed tomography. PBMCs were separated from approximately 9.9 ml of fresh peripheral blood using Ficoll-Paque density gradient centrifugation. Trizol reagent was used to extract total RNA, and RNA quality was then checked on an Agilent 2100 Bioanalyzer. CDR1 and CDR2 are read off the germline V gene as SNHLY and FYNNEI. The CDR3 sequence holds 16 residues, the cysteine and phenylalanine included. The DNA shown is the 48-base CDR3, in frame from base 1. V trim: 3 bases; J trim: 5 bases; unmatched bases: 9.

The rearrangement joined TRBV2 to TRBJ2-2; TRBD2 lines up with 7 middle nucleotides. The receptor's source is a man in his fifties with Graves' hyperthyroidism. The material sequenced was blood. The nucleotide sequence reads TGTGCCAGCAGTGATTTTGTGACTAGCCTAACCGGGGAGCTGTTTTTT. It translates as CASSDFVTSLTGELFF.